This entry is about one T cell receptor (beta chain). The data stem from a study of T cell responses to AZD1222 COVID-19 vaccine. Clones were sequenced by immunoSEQ multiplex PCR, and TCRdb holds only the in-frame ones, with some missing. The profile shows over 100,000 clones, around 87% of them singletons. Trimming cost V 7 bases and J 1 base, with 13 bases left between them. This CDR3 comprises 14 residues. Looked up from germline, CDR1 is SNHLY and CDR2 is FYNNEI. This clonotype was sampled from an adult in good health. This sequence joins TRBV2 and TRBJ1-1; possibly TRBD1 for D (5 bases). Sequenced here: peripheral blood, sampled on day 0 of AZD1222 vaccination. The CDR3 sequence: CASTIYGGNTEAFF. The CDR3 nucleotides are TGTGCCAGCACCATCTACGGGGGGAACACTGAAGCTTTCTTT.